This T cell receptor beta chain was observed in a study of lymphopenia after photon versus proton radiotherapy. Some clones are missing from TCRdb's copy, which holds only in-frame ones; the method was immunoSEQ multiplex PCR. This table has more than 25,000 clones, 87% appearing once. Overall study results and limits: Oligoclonal CD8+ Temra expansion after nadir drove photon patients' diversity drop. Relative stability marked proton patients; photon patients lost diversity and naive cells.

V dropped 1 base and J dropped 0; count of bases not matched to a gene: 4. The CDR3 loop spans 16 amino acids. Looked up from germline, CDR1 is MGHRA and CDR2 is YSYEKL. Comments on this clone: Its antigen is currently unknown.

The specimen comprised peripheral blood, sampled from a patient treated with proton-based radiotherapy. The clonotype originates from a woman in her sixties with cholangiocarcinoma. Some clones in this sample may be carry-over from other donors' samples. The rearrangement links TRBV4-1 to TRBJ2-7, with 9 nucleotides matching TRBD2. CDR3 sequence reads: CASSQAGSGSSYEQYF. Here the CDR3 DNA reads TGCGCCAGCAGCCAAGCAGGTAGCGGGAGCTCCTACGAGCAGTACTTC.